This T cell receptor (beta chain) was sequenced for a study of CD8 T cells in Susac syndrome. Reverse transcription of about 0.5 to 1 ug RNA was carried out with random hexamers. One entry per CDR3 protein, called by TCRdb with MiXCR from the immunoSEQ multiplex PCR reads. The data contain approximately 100,000 distinct CDR3 sequences, roughly 94% of them singletons. TEMRA cells were enriched by FACS, while CD8+ and CD4+ T cells were obtained through a negative isolation that was performed magnetically. Trimming took off 0 bases at V and 1 base at J, with 7 bases between the two ends. Per germline, CDR1 MNHEY and CDR2 SVGAGI. The CDR3 extends over 14 amino acids. A note on this clonotype: The antigen is unknown.

Study-wide findings and caveats: Susac-specific public clones in total CD8+ repertoires numbered sixteen; in CD8+ TEMRA repertoires, they numbered five.

This receptor was taken from a human donor with Susac syndrome. The chain combines TRBV6-5 with TRBJ2-7; D is ambiguous. Sequencing was performed on CD8+ T cells from PBMCs. The CDR3 DNA follows: TGTGCCAGCAGTTACTCCGGCAGTTCCTACGAGCAGTACTTC. Encoded protein: CASSYSGSSYEQYF.